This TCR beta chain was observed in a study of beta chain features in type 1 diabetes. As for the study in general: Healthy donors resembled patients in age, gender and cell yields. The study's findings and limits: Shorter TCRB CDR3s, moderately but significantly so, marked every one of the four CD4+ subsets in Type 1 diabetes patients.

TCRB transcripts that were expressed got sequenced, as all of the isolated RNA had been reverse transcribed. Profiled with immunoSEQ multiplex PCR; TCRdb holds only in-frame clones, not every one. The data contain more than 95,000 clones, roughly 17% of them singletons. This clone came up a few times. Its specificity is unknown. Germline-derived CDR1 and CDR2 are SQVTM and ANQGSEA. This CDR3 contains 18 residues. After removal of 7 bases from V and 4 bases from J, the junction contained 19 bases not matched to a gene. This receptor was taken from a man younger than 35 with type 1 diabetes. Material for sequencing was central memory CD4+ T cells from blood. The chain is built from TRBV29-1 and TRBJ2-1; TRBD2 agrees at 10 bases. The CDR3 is CSAPVGFYGLADYNEQFF. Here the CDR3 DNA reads TGCAGCGCCCCTGTCGGGTTTTATGGACTAGCGGATTACAATGAGCAGTTCTTC.